A selection of T cell receptor beta chains follows, all from one sample in a study of CD4 T cells in relation to SARS-CoV-2 and coronaviruses. Some clones are missing from TCRdb's copy, which holds only in-frame ones; the method was immunoSEQ multiplex PCR. The repertoire holds about 26,000 clones, with around 67% as singletons. For these TCRs, the target antigens are not known. Sequenced material: CD4+ T cells from PBMCs, cultured in vitro. These receptors were collected from a human donor in good health. CDR3s leave out the opening cysteine and the closing phenylalanine or tryptophan.

v_gene: TRBV30
j_gene: TRBJ2-1
len: 14
CDR3aa: AWSTLAPSSYNEQF

v_gene: TRBV4-2
j_gene: TRBJ2-5
len: 12
CDR3aa: ASSQDSGTETQY

v_gene: TRBV6-2/TRBV6-3
j_gene: TRBJ2-7
len: 11
CDR3aa: ASSRDYFYEQY

v_gene: TRBV13
j_gene: TRBJ1-2
len: 11
CDR3aa: ASSLDRYGGYT

v_gene: TRBV10-3
j_gene: TRBJ2-7
len: 9
CDR3aa: ATKAPGVQY

v_gene: TRBV14
j_gene: TRBJ1-2
len: 10
CDR3aa: ASSQYSYGYT

v_gene: TRBV20-1
j_gene: TRBJ1-5
len: 13
CDR3aa: SASLRRTSNQPQH

v_gene: TRBV18
j_gene: TRBJ2-7
len: 13
CDR3aa: ASSETGTAAYEQY

v_gene: TRBV18
j_gene: TRBJ2-1
len: 12
CDR3aa: ASSPTSGVYEQF

v_gene: TRBV5-1
j_gene: TRBJ2-2
len: 13
CDR3aa: ASSFRDSNTGELF

v_gene: TRBV3-1/TRBV3-2
j_gene: TRBJ1-5
len: 15
CDR3aa: ASSSGTGDTSNQPQH

v_gene: TRBV6-2/TRBV6-3
j_gene: TRBJ1-2
len: 10
CDR3aa: ASSYAGQGYT

v_gene: TRBV24-1
j_gene: TRBJ2-2
len: 14
CDR3aa: ATSDSQTGNTGELF

v_gene: TRBV7-2
j_gene: TRBJ2-7
len: 12
CDR3aa: ASSLGGTVYEQY

v_gene: TRBV6-5
j_gene: TRBJ1-4
len: 12
CDR3aa: ASRPGLGDEKLF

v_gene: TRBV10-3
j_gene: TRBJ2-7
len: 12
CDR3aa: AISEGARNYEQY

v_gene: TRBV7-8
j_gene: TRBJ2-7
len: 15
CDR3aa: ASSFGLLGQGAVEQY

v_gene: TRBV4-3
j_gene: TRBJ1-2
len: 13
CDR3aa: ASSQIATGDYGYT

v_gene: TRBV25-1
j_gene: TRBJ1-1
len: 12
CDR3aa: ASSEFGGDTEAF

v_gene: TRBV5-6
j_gene: TRBJ1-1
len: 12
CDR3aa: ASSAGIGDTEAF

v_gene: TRBV4-3
j_gene: TRBJ2-2
len: 15
CDR3aa: ASSQASYGGGTGELF

v_gene: TRBV25-1
j_gene: TRBJ2-7
len: 13
CDR3aa: ASSHPDRVGGEQY

v_gene: TRBV5-1
j_gene: TRBJ2-5
len: 12
CDR3aa: ASSFRDSQETQY

v_gene: TRBV29-1
j_gene: TRBJ2-6
len: 18
CDR3aa: SVAGTGGLPNRSGANVLT

v_gene: TRBV19
j_gene: TRBJ2-7
len: 13
CDR3aa: ASSILGGGGEEQY

v_gene: TRBV10-2
j_gene: TRBJ2-7
len: 12
CDR3aa: ASSVRDRGCEQY

v_gene: TRBV2
j_gene: TRBJ2-3
len: 14
CDR3aa: ASSAGLAGGTDTQY

v_gene: TRBV3-1/TRBV3-2
j_gene: TRBJ2-3
len: 14
CDR3aa: ASSPQGALRTDTQY

v_gene: TRBV12-5
j_gene: TRBJ1-2
len: 12
CDR3aa: ASGLVGLAYGYT

v_gene: TRBV5-4
j_gene: TRBJ2-7
len: 13
CDR3aa: ASSSSGGYGYEQY

v_gene: TRBV7-6
j_gene: TRBJ2-7
len: 15
CDR3aa: ASSPVFAQGGLSEQY

v_gene: TRBV7-8
j_gene: TRBJ1-3
len: 12
CDR3aa: ASSFGGIGNTIY

v_gene: TRBV2
j_gene: TRBJ2-7
len: 15
CDR3aa: ASSPAPGGGLEYEQY

v_gene: TRBV5-4
j_gene: TRBJ2-3
len: 13
CDR3aa: ASSLDRGSTDTQY

v_gene: TRBV7-8
j_gene: TRBJ1-5
len: 14
CDR3aa: ASSLEEGTRNQPQH

v_gene: TRBV19
j_gene: TRBJ2-1
len: 11
CDR3aa: ASSIMRESIQF

v_gene: TRBV9
j_gene: TRBJ2-5
len: 12
CDR3aa: ASSEAAGGETQY

v_gene: TRBV10-2
j_gene: TRBJ1-2
len: 12
CDR3aa: ASSDGRGNYGYT

v_gene: TRBV5-6
j_gene: TRBJ1-4
len: 12
CDR3aa: ASSLDSTNEKLF

v_gene: TRBV5-5
j_gene: TRBJ1-1
len: 13
CDR3aa: ASSLAASGNTEAF

v_gene: TRBV2
j_gene: TRBJ2-7
len: 12
CDR3aa: ASSRDRGHHEQY

v_gene: TRBV5-1
j_gene: TRBJ2-5
len: 13
CDR3aa: ASSLWQGPGETQY

v_gene: TRBV12-3/TRBV12-4
j_gene: TRBJ1-1
len: 9
CDR3aa: ASSLATEAF

v_gene: TRBV5-5
j_gene: TRBJ2-7
len: 11
CDR3aa: ASTLGAYEWQY

v_gene: TRBV5-4
j_gene: TRBJ1-6
len: 14
CDR3aa: ASSLSGASYNSPLH

v_gene: TRBV4-1
j_gene: TRBJ1-5
len: 14
CDR3aa: ASSHLGQGQDQPQH

v_gene: TRBV18
j_gene: TRBJ2-7
len: 12
CDR3aa: ASSPGTASYEQY

v_gene: TRBV5-5
j_gene: TRBJ2-3
len: 13
CDR3aa: ASSSPGLHGDTQY

v_gene: TRBV30
j_gene: TRBJ1-6
len: 12
CDR3aa: ALKPITSNSPLH

v_gene: TRBV13
j_gene: TRBJ2-2
len: 12
CDR3aa: ASSLDPAPGELF

v_gene: TRBV5-4
j_gene: TRBJ2-7
len: 12
CDR3aa: ASSADRGVHEQY

v_gene: TRBV7-3
j_gene: TRBJ2-1
len: 14
CDR3aa: ASSLTGLAGGNEQF

v_gene: TRBV7-9
j_gene: TRBJ2-5
len: 12
CDR3aa: AGSSGTAQETQY

v_gene: TRBV28
j_gene: TRBJ1-2
len: 12
CDR3aa: ASSSSGMSYGYT

v_gene: TRBV2
j_gene: TRBJ2-3
len: 15
CDR3aa: AIGLLSRGIKADTQY

v_gene: TRBV3-1/TRBV3-2
j_gene: TRBJ2-7
len: 12
CDR3aa: ASSHYRGGRGQY

v_gene: TRBV2
j_gene: TRBJ2-5
len: 11
CDR3aa: ASSDGTGGTQY

v_gene: TRBV7-7
j_gene: TRBJ2-3
len: 13
CDR3aa: ASSPAVGGTDTQY

v_gene: TRBV21-1
j_gene: TRBJ1-1
len: 12
CDR3aa: ANPALLWGTEAF

v_gene: TRBV9
j_gene: TRBJ1-2
len: 12
CDR3aa: ASSPSSPLFGYT